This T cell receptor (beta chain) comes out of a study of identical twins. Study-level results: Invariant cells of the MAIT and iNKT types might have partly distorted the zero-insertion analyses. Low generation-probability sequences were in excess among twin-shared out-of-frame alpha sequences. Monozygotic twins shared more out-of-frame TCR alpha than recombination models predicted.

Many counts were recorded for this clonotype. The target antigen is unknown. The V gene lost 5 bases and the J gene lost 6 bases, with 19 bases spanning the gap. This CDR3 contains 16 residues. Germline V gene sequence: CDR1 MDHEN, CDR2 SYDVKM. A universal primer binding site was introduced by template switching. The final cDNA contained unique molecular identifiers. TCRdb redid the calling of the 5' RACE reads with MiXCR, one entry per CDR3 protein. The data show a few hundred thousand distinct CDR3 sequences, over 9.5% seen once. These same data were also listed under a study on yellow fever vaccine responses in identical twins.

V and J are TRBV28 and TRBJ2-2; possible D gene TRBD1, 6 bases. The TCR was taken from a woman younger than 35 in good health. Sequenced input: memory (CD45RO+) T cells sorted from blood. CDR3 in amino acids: CASSPTGFRSAGELFF. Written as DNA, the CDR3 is TGTGCCAGCAGTCCAACAGGGTTTCGGTCGGCCGGGGAGCTGTTTTTT.